These T cell receptor beta chains were read from a single sample in a study of blood T cell repertoires in COVID-19. The repertoire was sequenced with immunoSEQ multiplex PCR; TCRdb's copy has only in-frame clones and lacks some. The sample includes 180,000 or so clones, 80% of them seen just once. Sequencing used PBMCs or T cells enriched from blood (not recorded which). These receptors all stem from a man aged 60-69 years who had been exposed to COVID-19. Each CDR3 is given with its conserved first and last residue. The D gene is left open where the match is weak. Where a row states a size, it is once, few, many or the class of an expanded clone; other rows omit it.

abundance | j_gene | d_gene | v_gene | CDR3nt | CDR3aa
few | TRBJ1-5 | . | TRBV11-2 | TGTGCCAGCAGCTTAGGGGCAGATAGCAATCAGCCCCAGCATTTT | CASSLGADSNQPQHF
many | TRBJ2-7 | TRBD1 | TRBV7-9 | TGTGCCAGCAGCTTTCGGGACAGGGGTCGATACGAGCAGTACTTC | CASSFRDRGRYEQYF
. | TRBJ1-1 | . | TRBV5-4 | TGTGCCAGCAGTTACCCCCCCCAAGGAGGTAACAAAGGCACTGAAGCTTTCTTT | CASSYPPQGGNKGTEAFF
. | TRBJ2-6 | . | TRBV5-1 | TGCGCCAGCAGCCCCTTAATTCCTGGGGCCAACGTCCTGACTTTC | CASSPLIPGANVLTF
. | TRBJ2-7 | TRBD2 | TRBV7-8 | TGTGCCAGCAGCTTAATCCTAGCGGGGACAAAAACCTACGAGCAGTACTTC | CASSLILAGTKTYEQYF
. | TRBJ1-6 | . | TRBV30 | TGTGCCTGGAAGGGACATCGCTTAAACGCAAGCTCCTATAATTCACCCCTCCACTTT | CAWKGHRLNASSYNSPLHF
. | TRBJ2-7 | . | TRBV27 | TGTGCCAGCAGACGCGGAGGGACAGCCCAAGACGAGCAGTACTTC | CASRRGGTAQDEQYF
. | TRBJ2-7 | TRBD1 | TRBV19 | TGTGCCAGTAGTATAGCAGAGGGGGCCGGGCACGAGCAGTACTTC | CASSIAEGAGHEQYF
. | TRBJ2-5 | . | TRBV5-4 | TGTGCCAGCAGCTTGTATAGTGGGACCCAGTACTTC | CASSLYSGTQYF
. | TRBJ2-7 | . | TRBV3-1/TRBV3-2 | TGTGCCAGCAGCCAAGCTGGACAGCCACGGTACGAGCAGTACTTC | CASSQAGQPRYEQYF
. | TRBJ2-2 | . | TRBV3-1/TRBV3-2 | TGTGCCAGCAGGACTGCTAGAAACACCGGGGAGCTGTTTTTT | CASRTARNTGELFF
once | TRBJ2-2 | . | TRBV5-4 | TGTGCCAGCAGCGCCGGGACACTTAACACCGGGGAGCTGTTTTTT | CASSAGTLNTGELFF
. | TRBJ2-5 | . | TRBV5-4 | TGTGCCAGCAGCTTGACAGGGCGAGAGACCCAGTACTTC | CASSLTGRETQYF
. | TRBJ1-5 | . | TRBV7-8 | TGTGCCAGCAGCGGGCCGGAGGGCGGGGATCAGCCCCAGCATTTT | CASSGPEGGDQPQHF
. | TRBJ2-1 | . | TRBV2 | TGTGCCAGCAGTGCTAGGCCCACTGAGCAGTTCTTC | CASSARPTEQFF
. | TRBJ2-1 | TRBD1 | TRBV5-1 | TGCGCCAGCAGCCTACAGGGGAATGAGCAGTTCTTC | CASSLQGNEQFF
once | TRBJ2-1 | TRBD1 | TRBV24-1 | TGTGCCACCAGTACCTTGTCCCGGGACAGGGGGCGGGTGTGGAATGAGCAGTTCTTC | CATSTLSRDRGRVWNEQFF
. | TRBJ2-7 | TRBD2 | TRBV5-1 | TGCGCCAGCGGGAGGGAGGACGAGCAGTACTTC | CASGREDEQYF
. | TRBJ2-7 | . | TRBV30 | TGTGCCTGGAGTGTATTCCCCCGAGGAGGACGCGAGCAGTACTTC | CAWSVFPRGGREQYF
. | TRBJ2-2 | TRBD1 | TRBV6-2/TRBV6-3 | TGTGCCAGCAGCGATACAGGGGGCCCATTCACCGGGGAGCTGTTTTTT | CASSDTGGPFTGELFF
few | TRBJ2-3 | TRBD2 | TRBV19 | TGTGCCAGTAGTCTAACTAGCGGGGGCACAGATACGCAGTATTTT | CASSLTSGGTDTQYF
. | TRBJ1-1 | . | TRBV19 | TGTGCCAGTAGCGGGGAAAGGTCTGAAGCTTTCTTT | CASSGERSEAFF
. | TRBJ2-5 | . | TRBV2 | TGTGCCAGCTACAAAGGGGTAGCAGAGACCCAGTACTTC | CASYKGVAETQYF
. | TRBJ1-3 | TRBD1 | TRBV7-2 | TGTGCCAGCAGCAACTTGGACAGGGCGTCAGGAAACACCATATATTTT | CASSNLDRASGNTIYF
. | TRBJ1-1 | . | TRBV11-3 | TGTGCCAGCAGCTTCCCTTCGGACGGGATGAACACTGAAGCTTTCTTT | CASSFPSDGMNTEAFF
. | TRBJ2-7 | TRBD1 | TRBV29-1 | TGCAGCGTTGATGGGCAGGGGGCCTACGAGCAGTACTTC | CSVDGQGAYEQYF
. | TRBJ1-5 | . | TRBV19 | TGTGCCAGTAGTATAGCGGTCGGGGGGGATCAGCCCCAGCATTTT | CASSIAVGGDQPQHF
. | TRBJ1-1 | . | TRBV5-1 | TGCGCCAGCAGCACTCAAACAGGGTCAGGGACTGAAGCTTTCTTT | CASSTQTGSGTEAFF
once | TRBJ2-7 | TRBD2 | TRBV5-1 | TGCGCCAGCAGCCCAGGACTAGCGACAAGCTCCTACGAGCAGTACTTC | CASSPGLATSSYEQYF
few | TRBJ2-2 | . | TRBV27 | TGTGCCAGCACCCTAGACAGAGACACCGGGGAGCTGTTTTTT | CASTLDRDTGELFF
. | TRBJ1-2 | . | TRBV27 | TGTGCCAGCAGTTTATCCGGGAGCTATGGCTACACCTTC | CASSLSGSYGYTF
. | TRBJ2-5 | . | TRBV10-3 | TGTGCCATCAGTGAGGATCAGGGGCAAGAGACCCAGTACTTC | CAISEDQGQETQYF
once | TRBJ2-7 | . | TRBV5-1 | TGCGCCAGCAGCTTGGGATACCGGTCCTACGAGCAGTACTTC | CASSLGYRSYEQYF
. | TRBJ2-6 | . | TRBV6-4 | TGTGCCAGCAGCCTGACTAGCTCTGGGGCCAACGTCCTGACTTTC | CASSLTSSGANVLTF
once | TRBJ1-2 | TRBD1 | TRBV7-2 | TGTGCCAGCAGACCTGACAGGGGAGTAGGTGGCTACACCTTC | CASRPDRGVGGYTF
. | TRBJ2-5 | TRBD2 | TRBV6-2/TRBV6-3 | TGTGCCAGCAGTCACCTGGGACTAGCGGGAGGGCCAGGGGAGACCCAGTACTTC | CASSHLGLAGGPGETQYF
. | TRBJ2-7 | TRBD2 | TRBV19 | TGTGCCAGTAGTTCCCTAGCGGGAGGAACCTACGAGCAGTACTTC | CASSSLAGGTYEQYF
. | TRBJ2-7 | . | TRBV29-1 | TGCAGCGTTGGTCGGCAGGGTGACTACGAGCAGTACTTC | CSVGRQGDYEQYF
. | TRBJ2-1 | . | TRBV2 | TGTGCCAGCAGTGAAGACTGGCTAGGGGGCAATGAGCAGTTCTTC | CASSEDWLGGNEQFF
. | TRBJ2-5 | . | TRBV15 | TGTGCCACCAGCAGAGTAGATGGCGGAGAGACCCAGTACTTC | CATSRVDGGETQYF
once | TRBJ1-5 | TRBD1 | TRBV6-5 | TGTGCCAGCAGCACGGGACAGGGAGGCAATCAGCCCCAGCATTTT | CASSTGQGGNQPQHF
. | TRBJ2-3 | . | TRBV6-2/TRBV6-3 | TGTGCCAGCAGTTACTCTACAGACACAGATACGCAGTATTTT | CASSYSTDTDTQYF
. | TRBJ2-5 | . | TRBV7-2 | TGTGCCAGCAGCTTAGGAGGGGGGAGGGCGTACCAAGAGACCCAGTACTTC | CASSLGGGRAYQETQYF
. | TRBJ2-5 | TRBD2 | TRBV19 | TGTGCCAGTAGTATTGCGGGAGCCAGAGAGACCCAGTACTTC | CASSIAGARETQYF
. | TRBJ2-3 | . | TRBV6-4 | TGTGCCAGCAGTGACAGGGGTTCAGTTGCAGATACGCAGTATTTT | CASSDRGSVADTQYF
. | TRBJ2-2 | . | TRBV14 | TGTGCCAGCAGCCAAGCACAGGCCCCGAACACCGGGGAGCTGTTTTTT | CASSQAQAPNTGELFF
. | TRBJ1-2 | . | TRBV19 | TGTGCCAGTACCGGGTCCTACTATGGCTACACCTTC | CASTGSYYGYTF